A single T cell receptor (beta chain) is shown here with its context. Its antigen is currently unknown. These data belong to a study of tumor-infiltrating lymphocytes in primary liver carcinoma. In the study overall: Every patient in the cohort had a primary liver carcinoma. That carcinoma was treated by surgical resection. Study-level results: Lower overlap was observed for tumor-adjacent and tumor-blood pairs relative to tumor region pairs.

Unsorted whole blood yielded blood RNA, and germline DNA was extracted as well. HBV chronically infected the treatment-naive patients. The CDR3 covers 15 residues. Germline CDR1 MDHEN, CDR2 SYDVKM. V lost 5 bases to trimming and J lost 9 bases; unmatched junction nucleotides: 8. TCR beta cDNA was reverse-transcribed from roughly 520 ng of total RNA. The reaction used a constant-region primer and ProtoScript II reverse transcriptase. Three rounds of nested multiplex PCR with slightly modified ARM-PCR produced TCR beta libraries. TRBV1-TRBV30 forward primers paired with a C-beta reverse primer were used in the first two PCR rounds, which ran approximately 10 cycles each. TCRdb re-derived calls from the multiplex PCR reads in MiXCR, one entry per CDR3 protein. Counted here are under 200,000 distinct CDR3 sequences, less than 75% occurring once; the ten biggest clones make up approximately 6.6%.

The TCR originated in a woman aged 60-70 years with primary liver carcinoma and hepatitis B virus infection. The rearrangement uses TRBV28 and TRBJ2-1, with TRBD2 matching over 12 bases. The sample consisted of peripheral blood. CDR3 DNA: TGTGCCAGCAGTAAGACTAGCGGGAGAGTTGGTGAGCAGTTCTTC. As protein: CASSKTSGRVGEQFF.